The clone carrying this T cell receptor (beta chain) has more than one count but fewer than ten. The target antigen is unknown. Germline assignment: CDR1 SGHRS and CDR2 YFSETQ. Trimming pared 0 bases from V and 0 bases from J, leaving 9 bases between. CDR3 length: 15 residues. Alongside CTLA-4 blockade with ipilimumab, patients with chemo-refractory metastatic non-small-cell lung cancer received focal radiation. This specimen comes from a study of radiotherapy plus CTLA-4 blockade in lung cancer. Findings of the study overall: Early clonal dynamics of blood T cells, together with interferon-beta, were reported as the best response predictor. Blood TCR clones of tumor origin expanded after radiotherapy plus ipilimumab.

TCRdb keeps only in-frame clones here, not all; method: immunoSEQ multiplex PCR. The sample has fewer than 40,000 clones; just under 80% are singletons. This sequence was found in a human donor with non-small cell lung cancer that progressed on radiotherapy plus ipilimumab. The chain joins TRBV5-1 to TRBJ1-1; the D gene is possibly TRBD1 (5 bases). The specimen was peripheral blood, collected from a patient treated with radiotherapy plus ipilimumab. The CDR3 nucleotides are TGCGCCAGCAGCTTGGGTACGGGGGTGAACACTGAAGCTTTCTTT. Residues: CASSLGTGVNTEAFF.